The 22 T cell receptor beta chains in this list originate from one sample, sequenced in a study of shared clonotypes between healthy human individuals. Generated by immunoSEQ multiplex PCR, the TCRdb table keeps only in-frame clones and is missing some. The data hold approximately 470,000 clones, with around 85% observed a single time. Sequenced material: PBMCs. All receptors derive from a woman aged 35 to 49 in good health. Some clones in this sample may be carry-over from other donors' samples.

A remark on this clone: A far larger clone is off by one base, so a read error is likely. The V gene is TRBV15, the J gene TRBJ2-5; 9 bases are shared with TRBD2. Per germline, CDR1 LNHNV and CDR2 YYDKDF (reference sequence). With V trimmed by 1 base and J by 6 bases, 9 bases remained unmatched. This CDR3 is 16 amino acids long. CDR3 residues: CATSRGGTSWDKTQYF. The CDR3 nucleotides read TGTGCCACCAGCAGAGGAGGGACTAGCTGGGATAAGACCCAGTACTTC.

Comment on this clone: A far bigger clonotype differs at one base, so this is likely a read error. The chain combines TRBV29-1 with TRBJ1-5; unclear D gene. This CDR3 spans 14 amino acids. Germline values: CDR1 SQVTM, CDR2 ANQGSEA. Trimming pared 4 bases from V and 4 bases from J, leaving 14 bases between. The CDR3 nucleotides read TGCAGCGTTGGAGAGCAATATAGAAATCAGCCCCAGCATTTT. Its protein product is CSVGEQYRNQPQHF.

Comments on this clone: A far larger clone is only one base removed, so a read error is likely. The chain carries TRBV30 and TRBJ2-5; the D gene is possibly TRBD1 (6 bases). This CDR3 spans 15 amino acids. V was clipped by 1 base and J by 1 base, with 13 bases between them. Germline V lookup: CDR1 GTSNPN, CDR2 SVGIG (reference sequence). DNA for the CDR3: TGTGCCTGGAGTGGGGGACATGGCGCCCAAGAGACCCAGTACTTC. Residues: CAWSGGHGAQETQYF. The complete variable domain, with remaining parts taken from reference TRBV30 and TRBJ2-5, reads SQTIHQWPATLVQPVGSPLSLECTVEGTSNPNLYWYRQAAGRGLQLLFYSVGIGQISSEVPQNLSASRPQDRQFILSSKKLLLSDSGFYLCAWSGGHGAQETQYFGPGTRLLVL.

The count of this clone is one. The rearrangement joins TRBV5-4 to TRBJ2-5, with 9 bases fitting TRBD2. The V gene's germline CDR1 is SGHNT and CDR2 YYREEE (reference sequence). Trimming at V came to 2 bases and at J to 3 bases, leaving 5 bases not matched to a gene. This CDR3 spans 15 amino acids. CDR3 region: CASSFKVAGEETQYF. CDR3 in DNA: TGTGCCAGCAGCTTCAAGGTAGCGGGAGAAGAGACCCAGTACTTC.

This clone was seen just once. CDR3 in DNA: TGTGCCAGCAGTGCTAGCGGGAGGGGCACCGGGGAGCTGTTTTTT. Its translation is CASSASGRGTGELFF. This chain connects TRBV6-4 to TRBJ2-2; TRBD2 aligns across 12 bases. The germline V gene has CDR1 MRHNA and CDR2 SNTAGT. This CDR3 comprises 15 residues. The V segment lost 4 bases and the J segment 4 bases; nucleotides outside the gene matches: 1.

In this sample, this clone turned up once. The rearrangement joins TRBV28 to TRBJ2-3; 7 bases are shared with TRBD2. This CDR3 has 12 amino acids. CDR1 is MDHEN, CDR2 SYDVKM, per germline. The V gene end was trimmed by 5 bases and the J gene end by 4 bases; junction bases not matched to a gene: 0. This CDR3 is CASSGLADTQYF. The CDR3 DNA reads as TGTGCCAGCAGTGGACTAGCAGATACGCAGTATTTT.

This clone has just one count. Sequence at one end of the junction differs from germline and may be a read error. The chain has TRBV5-1 and TRBJ1-4, with 8 bases fitting TRBD1. The CDR3 is made up of 14 amino acids. Germline loops: CDR1 SGHRS, CDR2 YFSETQ. The CDR3 DNA reads as TGCGACAGCAGAGCGGACAGGGAGGGGGAAAAACTGTTTTTT. Translating it yields CDSRADREGEKLFF.

This clone showed up just once. The chain combines TRBV2 with TRBJ1-2; D may be TRBD1 (5 bases). This CDR3 spans 15 amino acids. CDR1 SNHLY and CDR2 FYNNEI come from the germline V gene. Trimming stripped 2 bases from V and 8 bases from J, with 18 bases between. The CDR3, as DNA: TGTGCCAGCAGTGAAACGGGACGTGCGGGTGAGGGCTACACCTTC. This gives the protein CASSETGRAGEGYTF.

On this clone itself: A read error is the likely source, as a far larger clone sits one nucleotide away. The gene calls are TRBV7-8 and TRBJ2-2; 10 nucleotides agree with TRBD1. Germline CDR1 and CDR2: SGHVS and FQNEAQ. This CDR3 contains 15 residues. V gave up 3 bases and J gave up 8 bases; unmatched junction bases: 6. CDR3 nucleotide sequence: TGTGCCAGCAGCTTCGTCGGGACAGGGGCTGGGGAGCTGTTTTTT. Amino acids: CASSFVGTGAGELFF.

This clone was picked up a small number of times. The chain links TRBV11-2 to TRBJ2-7; a possible D gene is TRBD1 (7 bases). This CDR3 spans 15 amino acids. V was trimmed by 5 bases and J by 5 bases, leaving 19 bases between them. The V gene's germline CDR1 is SGHAT and CDR2 FQNNGV. The CDR3 here is CASSIRGVNPDEQYF. In nucleotides, the CDR3 is TGTGCCAGCAGCATCAGGGGGGTCAATCCGGACGAGCAGTACTTC.

This sequence joins TRBV5-1 and TRBJ1-3; D is uncertain. V lost 2 bases to trimming and J lost 0 bases, with 6 bases between them. Germline assignment: CDR1 SGHRS and CDR2 YFSETQ. This CDR3 spans 14 amino acids. The CDR3 region is CASSLGDSGNTIYF. CDR3 sequence (DNA): TGCGCCAGCAGCTTAGGTGACTCTGGAAACACCATATATTTT.

V usage is TRBV10-3 and J usage is TRBJ2-3, with no clear D. CDR1 and CDR2 (germline): ENHRY, SYGVKD. CDR3 size: 13 residues. Trimming pared 2 bases from V and 9 bases from J, leaving 12 bases between. The chain's CDR3 is CAISEETDGTQYF. The CDR3 nucleotides read TGTGCCATCAGTGAGGAGACTGACGGCACGCAGTATTTT.

V is TRBV9 and J is TRBJ2-3, with D tentatively TRBD1 or TRBD2 (8 bases each). There are 18 residues in the CDR3. The germline V and J ends were trimmed by 4 bases and 6 bases, with 27 bases remaining between them. The V gene's germline CDR1 is SGDLS and CDR2 YYNGEE. The CDR3 loop reads CASSPQGGSGKVGDTQYF. DNA for the CDR3: TGTGCCAGCAGCCCACAGGGGGGTAGCGGGAAAGTTGGTGATACGCAGTATTTT. The variable domain in full, completed from reference TRBV9 and TRBJ2-3, reads DSGVTQTPKHLITATGQRVTLRCSPRSGDLSVYWYQQSLDQGLQFLIQYYNGEERAKGNILERFSAQQFPDLHSELNLSSLELGDSALYFCASSPQGGSGKVGDTQYFGPGTRLTVL.

In regard to this clone: The sample holds other DNA sequences that translate to the same CDR3. The chain combines TRBV10-3 with TRBJ2-1; 7 bases are shared with TRBD2. Per the germline V gene, CDR1 is ENHRY and CDR2 is SYGVKD. J gave up 6 bases and V 8 bases, and 1 base lay outside the gene matches. This CDR3 region has 11 residues. The DNA for the CDR3 is TGTGCCATCGGCGGGGGCAATGAGCAGTTCTTC. It translates to CAIGGGNEQFF.

CDR3 residues: CASGTGAGTSLYF. In nucleotides, the CDR3 is TGTGCCAGCGGGACAGGGGCCGGCACGTCTCTATATTTT. J is TRBJ1-3 and V is TRBV5-4; 10 nucleotides line up with TRBD1. This CDR3 is 13 amino acids long. CDR1 is SGHNT, CDR2 YYREEE, per germline (reference sequence). The V gene end was trimmed by 7 bases and the J gene end by 14 bases; junction bases not matched to a gene: 12. Full variable domain (remainder filled in from reference TRBV5-4 and TRBJ1-3): ETGVTQSPTHLIKTRGQQVTLRCSSQSGHNTVSWYQQALGQGPQFIFQYYREEENGRGNFPPRFSGLQFPNYSSELNVNALELDDSALYLCASGTGAGTSLYFGEGSWLTVV.

CDR3 nucleotides: TGCAGTGCGAAAGGGGACCGTGAAGCTTTCTTT. Translation gives CSAKGDREAFF. The rearrangement joins TRBV20-1 to TRBJ1-1; maybe TRBD1 (5 bases). The V gene lost 6 bases and the J gene lost 7 bases, with 12 bases spanning the gap. The CDR3 length is 11 residues. The germline CDR1 and CDR2 sequences are DFQATT and SNEGSKA (reference sequence).

V is TRBV2 and J is TRBJ2-2, with D perhaps TRBD1 or TRBD2 (5 bases each). The CDR3 runs 14 residues. Between the trimmed V and J ends, which lost 6 bases and 4 bases, there was a span of 12 bases. CDR1 is SNHLY and CDR2 is FYNNEI in the germline V gene. The CDR3 is CASRGPWGTGELFF. The CDR3 DNA reads as TGTGCCAGCAGGGGACCCTGGGGCACCGGGGAGCTGTTTTTT.

The chain employs TRBV27 and TRBJ1-5; no clear D. This CDR3 has 12 amino acids. The germline CDR1 and CDR2 sequences are MNHEY and SMNVEV (reference sequence). V was shortened by 5 bases and J by 9 bases, with 11 bases between the two germline ends. The CDR3 reads CASSPSGGPQHF. The CDR3 nucleotides read TGTGCCAGCAGTCCCTCGGGAGGGCCCCAGCATTTT.

CDR3 nucleotides: TGTGCCAGCTCCCGACAGGGGGCAGGGGCAGATACGCAGTATTTT. Amino acid sequence: CASSRQGAGADTQYF. V gene TRBV18 combines with J gene TRBJ2-3; TRBD1 matches 10 bases. CDR1 and CDR2 (germline): KGHSH, LQKENI. This CDR3 comprises 15 residues. V dropped 6 bases and J dropped 4; count of bases not matched to a gene: 7.

This clone appeared once. One end of the junction fails to match germline, which may point to a read error. This rearrangement joins TRBV15 to TRBJ2-1; D gene unclear. The length of the CDR3 is 15 residues. Germline lookup yields CDR1 LNHNV and CDR2 YYDKDF (reference sequence). CDR3 sequence (DNA): TGTGCCACCAAGCCAAGGTTCTTCTCCTCCAATGAGCAGTTCTTC. Translating it yields CATKPRFFSSNEQFF.

V is TRBV28 and J is TRBJ1-4; weak D call: TRBD1 (5 bases). The CDR3 has 15 residues. Trimming shortened V by 5 bases and J by 5 bases, and 15 bases separated the two germline ends. The V gene's germline CDR1 is MDHEN and CDR2 SYDVKM. The CDR3 sequence: CASSEPAGSNEKLFF. The CDR3 region has the DNA TGTGCCAGCAGTGAGCCCGCAGGGTCAAATGAAAAACTGTTTTTT.

The chain has TRBV28 and TRBJ1-5, with D possibly matching TRBD1 (6 bases). Trimming took off 7 bases at V and 5 bases at J, with 15 bases between the two ends. The CDR3 has 14 amino acids. Looked up from germline, CDR1 is MDHEN and CDR2 is SYDVKM. CDR3 loop: CASIPPGGYQPQHF. The CDR3 DNA follows: TGTGCCAGCATTCCTCCCGGGGGCTATCAGCCCCAGCATTTT.